One sample yielded the 24 T cell receptor beta chains listed below, sequenced in a study of cytomegalovirus exposure and HLA in healthy donors. The PCR made use of 60 Vbeta and 13 Jbeta primers. Sequencing used immunoSEQ multiplex PCR; TCRdb keeps in-frame clones, though not all of them. This table holds 200,000 or so clones. Material: PBMCs. The receptors stem from a boy under 18 in good health and CMV-seronegative.

V gene TRBV28 combines with J gene TRBJ2-2; the D is unclear. Trimming stripped 2 bases from V and 6 bases from J, with 4 bases between. Germline V lookup: CDR1 MDHEN, CDR2 SYDVKM. The CDR3 contains 12 residues. The CDR3: CASSLVAGELFF. The DNA for the CDR3 is TGTGCCAGCAGTTTAGTAGCCGGGGAGCTGTTTTTT.

The V call is TRBV6-6, the J call TRBJ2-5, with a weak D call TRBD2 (5 bases). In germline, CDR1 is MNHNY, CDR2 SVGAGI (reference sequence). The germline V and J ends were trimmed by 2 bases and 4 bases, with 11 bases remaining between them. The CDR3 extends over 14 amino acids. DNA of the CDR3: TGTGCCAGCAGTTACGAGCGGCTCTCAGAGACCCAGTACTTC. It encodes CASSYERLSETQYF.

The rearrangement uses TRBV2 and TRBJ1-1, with 9 bases identical to TRBD1. This CDR3 has 13 residues. The trim removed 3 bases at V and 4 bases at J, leaving 0 bases unmatched. Germline loops: CDR1 SNHLY, CDR2 FYNNEI. CDR3: CASSETGGTEAFF. Here the CDR3 DNA reads TGTGCCAGCAGTGAGACAGGGGGCACTGAAGCTTTCTTT.

The chain has TRBV28 and TRBJ2-7; 10 bases match TRBD1. Looked up from germline, CDR1 is MDHEN and CDR2 is SYDVKM. V lost 2 bases and J lost 3; bases outside the gene matches: 4. The CDR3 contains 15 residues. The CDR3 here is CASSLTGTGVYEQYF. CDR3 nucleotides: TGTGCCAGCAGTTTAACTGGGACAGGGGTCTACGAGCAGTACTTC. Using reference TRBV28 and TRBJ2-7 for the parts outside the CDR3, the full variable domain is DVKVTQSSRYLVKRTGEKVFLECVQDMDHENMFWYRQDPGLGLRLIYFSYDVKMKEKGDIPEGYSVSREKKERFSLILESASTNQTSMYLCASSLTGTGVYEQYFGPGTRLTVT.

The chain employs TRBV6-1 and TRBJ2-5, with 7 bases identical to TRBD1. With the DNA end fitting TRBJ2-7 better, the J assignment may be wrong. The CDR3 loop spans 14 amino acids. Germline-derived CDR1 and CDR2 are MNHNS and SASEGT. In DNA form, the CDR3 reads TGTGCCAGCAGGGCCCAGGGACAGATCTACGAGCAGTACTTC. It specifies CASRAQGQIYEQYF.

The chain employs TRBV29-1 and TRBJ1-3, with a possible D match to TRBD1 (5 bases). V was cut by 6 bases and J by 0 bases, with 12 bases left in between. Germline V gene data show CDR1 as SQVTM and CDR2 as ANQGSEA. The CDR3 spans 14 residues. The CDR3 loop reads CSVRRGLSGNTIYF. In nucleotides, the CDR3 is TGCAGCGTGAGGCGGGGACTCTCTGGAAACACCATATATTTT.

The chain has TRBV2 and TRBJ1-5; D might be TRBD1 (5 bases). In germline, CDR1 is SNHLY, CDR2 FYNNEI. This CDR3 has 14 residues. Trimming pared 8 bases from V and 2 bases from J, leaving 13 bases between. The CDR3 loop is CASRLGGGNQPQHF. The CDR3 DNA reads as TGTGCCAGCCGTCTCGGGGGGGGCAATCAGCCCCAGCATTTT.

Comments on this clone: The sample carries other DNA sequences with the same CDR3. This chain joins TRBV5-8 and TRBJ1-2; possibly TRBD1 for D (5 bases). This CDR3 spans 16 amino acids. The germline CDR1 and CDR2 sequences are SGHTS and YDEGEE. V gave up 4 bases and J gave up 8 bases, with 24 bases separating them. CDR3 nucleotide sequence: TGTGCCAGCAGCCCTACCTCCGGGACGGGAGTTTCCGGCTACACCTTC. Translating gives CASSPTSGTGVSGYTF.

This chain uses TRBV27 with TRBJ2-7; tentatively, D is TRBD1 (5 bases). V was shortened by 5 bases and J by 3 bases, with 11 bases between the two germline ends. This CDR3 has 13 residues. The germline V gene encodes CDR1 MNHEY and CDR2 SMNVEV (reference sequence). The DNA of the CDR3 is TGTGCCAGCAGTCCCCGACAGAACTACGAGCAGTACTTC. Translation: CASSPRQNYEQYF.

This rearrangement joins TRBV28 to TRBJ2-3, with TRBD2 as a possible D gene (7 bases). V lost 2 bases, J lost 1 base, and 10 bases lay in between. CDR3 length equals 15 residues. The germline V gene has CDR1 MDHEN and CDR2 SYDVKM. CDR3 sequence: CASSLGGARTDTQYF. CDR3 sequence (DNA): TGTGCCAGCAGTTTAGGGGGGGCACGCACAGATACGCAGTATTTT.

CDR3 sequence reads: CASSPQDRGRNQPQHF. The CDR3 coding sequence is TGTGCCAGTAGTCCCCAAGACAGGGGGCGGAATCAGCCCCAGCATTTT. The chain carries TRBV19 and TRBJ1-5; 10 bases agree with TRBD1. Germline CDR1 is LNHDA and CDR2 is SQIVND (reference sequence). This CDR3 has 16 residues. J was trimmed by 4 bases and V by 5 bases; bases with no gene match: 8.

V is TRBV29-1 and J is TRBJ2-5; TRBD2 is a possible D gene (6 bases). Germline CDR1 and CDR2: SQVTM and ANQGSEA. Trimming removed 4 bases at V and 3 bases at J, with 9 bases between. The CDR3 runs to 12 residues. DNA for the CDR3: TGCAGCGTTGTAGGACTAAAAGAGACCCAGTACTTC. Amino acid sequence: CSVVGLKETQYF.

For this clone: The sample contains more than one DNA sequence encoding this CDR3. The chain is built from TRBV27 and TRBJ2-7; D perhaps matches TRBD2 (5 bases). With 3 bases removed from V and 4 bases from J, the gap between germline ends came to 10 bases. Germline V CDR1 and CDR2: MNHEY, SMNVEV (reference sequence). The CDR3 runs 13 residues. The CDR3, as DNA: TGTGCCAGCAGTTTGCGGGCAGGATACGAGCAGTACTTC. It is translated as CASSLRAGYEQYF.

The rearrangement links TRBV7-6 to TRBJ1-6; D not certain. The CDR3 is made up of 19 amino acids. V dropped 3 bases and J dropped 8 bases, with 26 bases sitting between them. Germline CDR1 is SGHVS and CDR2 is FNYEAQ. The CDR3 region has the DNA TGTGCCAGCAGCTTCGGCCCGAACTCCGGGAAAGGAGGTCATTCACCCCTCCACTTT. Protein: CASSFGPNSGKGGHSPLHF.

The chain recombines TRBV27 with TRBJ1-4; 12 nucleotides align to TRBD1. Trimming cost V 0 bases and J 7 bases; bases outside gene matches: 3. The CDR3 contains 16 residues. Germline V CDR1 and CDR2: MNHEY, SMNVEV (reference sequence). Here the CDR3 reads CASSLSGQGAIEKLFF. As DNA, the CDR3 is TGTGCCAGCAGTTTATCGGGACAGGGGGCAATTGAAAAACTGTTTTTT.

The chain joins TRBV28 to TRBJ2-7; 8 bases are shared with TRBD2. Per germline, CDR1 MDHEN and CDR2 SYDVKM. The length of the CDR3 is 14 residues. Losses at the gene ends were 7 bases for V and 2 bases for J; bases not matched to a gene: 7. The CDR3 loop is CASNGAGGAYEQYF. In DNA form, the CDR3 reads TGTGCCAGCAATGGGGCGGGGGGAGCCTACGAGCAGTACTTC.

Remarks on this clone: The same CDR3 can be traced to other DNA sequences in this sample. The J gene is TRBJ2-5, the V gene TRBV14; 7 bases align to TRBD2. In germline, CDR1 is SGHDN, CDR2 FVKESK. J gave up 7 bases and V 4 bases, and 0 bases lay outside the gene matches. The CDR3 totals 11 residues. The CDR3 sequence: CASSPGGTQYF. The CDR3 bases are TGTGCCAGCAGCCCGGGGGGGACCCAGTACTTC.

The chain is built from TRBV28 and TRBJ2-1; the D gene is possibly TRBD1 (7 bases). Between the trimmed V and J ends, which lost 8 bases and 2 bases, there was a span of 13 bases. This CDR3 is built from 14 residues. From germline, CDR1 is MDHEN and CDR2 SYDVKM. This chain's CDR3 is CASRRDSPYNEQFF. As DNA, the CDR3 is TGTGCCAGCCGGAGGGACAGTCCCTACAATGAGCAGTTCTTC.

V is TRBV7-9 and J is TRBJ1-1; D not resolved. Germline-derived CDR1 and CDR2 are SEHNR and FQNEAQ (reference sequence). Trimming took 1 base from V and 5 from J, leaving 11 bases between them. This CDR3 contains 14 residues. CDR3 coding DNA: TGTGCCAGCAGCTTAGTCGGGGAGAGAACTGAAGCTTTCTTT. Residues: CASSLVGERTEAFF.

The chain combines TRBV6-5 with TRBJ2-4; D may be TRBD1 (5 bases). CDR1 is MNHEY and CDR2 is SVGAGI in the germline V gene. V lost 4 bases and J lost 11, with 18 bases in between. This CDR3 has 14 residues. The CDR3 DNA reads as TGTGCCAGCAGTTCGCAGGGCCCCTTTTCTCTTCAGTACTTC. Encoded protein: CASSSQGPFSLQYF.

V and J are TRBV7-9 and TRBJ2-7; D is perhaps TRBD2 (5 bases). The germline V gene encodes CDR1 SEHNR and CDR2 FQNEAQ (reference sequence). With 5 bases removed from V and 2 bases from J, the gap between germline ends came to 7 bases. This CDR3 is 12 amino acids long. The CDR3 DNA reads as TGTGCCAGCAGCGAGGGTGCCTACGAGCAGTACTTC. It codes for CASSEGAYEQYF.

The CDR3 spells CASSSAGDYNEQFF. The CDR3, as DNA: TGTGCCAGCAGCTCCGCAGGGGACTACAATGAGCAGTTCTTC. The genes are TRBV7-9 and TRBJ2-1; possible D gene TRBD1, 6 bases. V gave up 4 bases and J gave up 3 bases, with 10 bases separating them. Germline assignment: CDR1 SEHNR and CDR2 FQNEAQ (reference sequence). The CDR3 loop spans 14 amino acids.

This chain links TRBV6-5 with TRBJ1-5; D gene unclear. Trimming left V 5 bases short and J 0 bases short, with 8 bases between. The CDR3 loop spans 14 amino acids. Germline V gives CDR1 MNHEY, CDR2 SVGAGI. The CDR3 loop is CASSSQDSNQPQHF. DNA for the CDR3: TGTGCCAGCAGTAGCCAGGATAGCAATCAGCCCCAGCATTTT.

The V and J genes are TRBV5-4 and TRBJ2-3; a weak D match, TRBD1 (6 bases). From germline, CDR1 is SGHNT and CDR2 YYREEE (reference sequence). This CDR3 is built from 16 residues. Trimming shortened V by 1 base and J by 2 bases, and 14 bases separated the two germline ends. CDR3 bases: TGTGCCAGCAGCTTGAAGTCAGGGGCAAACACAGATACGCAGTATTTT. It translates to CASSLKSGANTDTQYF.